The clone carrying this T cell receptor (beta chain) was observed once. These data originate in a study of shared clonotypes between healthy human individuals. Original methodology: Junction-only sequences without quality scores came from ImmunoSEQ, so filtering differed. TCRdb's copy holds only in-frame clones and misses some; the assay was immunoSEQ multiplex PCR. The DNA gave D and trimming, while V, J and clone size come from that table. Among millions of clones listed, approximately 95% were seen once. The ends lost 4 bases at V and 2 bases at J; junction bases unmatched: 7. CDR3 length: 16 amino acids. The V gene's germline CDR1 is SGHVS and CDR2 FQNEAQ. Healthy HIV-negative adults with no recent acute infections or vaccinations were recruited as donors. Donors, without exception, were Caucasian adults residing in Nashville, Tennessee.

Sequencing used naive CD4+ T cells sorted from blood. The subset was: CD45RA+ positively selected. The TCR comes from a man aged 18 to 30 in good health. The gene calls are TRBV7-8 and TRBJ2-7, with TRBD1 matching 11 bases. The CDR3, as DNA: TGTGCCAGCAGCTCACAACTGGGACAGGGGGCCTACGAGCAGTACTTC. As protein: CASSSQLGQGAYEQYF.